The 20 T cell receptor beta chains below come from one sample, sequenced in a study of PD-1 blockade in classical Hodgkin lymphoma (dated by TCRdb to 2018 to 2020). The time point tag for this specimen amounts to: cycle 2 day 1 (C2D1) of nivolumab. Every trial patient had relapsed after autologous stem cell transplantation, and cohorts A, B and C differed in prior brentuximab vedotin exposure. Library preparation used the immunoSEQ multiplex PCR assay. The immuneACCESS repertoire file appears here via TCRdb, limited to in-frame rearrangements. These files lack a portion of the clones; in checked studies, under half of the deficit traces to unresolved V genes, and the cause of the others is not known. Within this sample are around 150,000 clones, with around 84% of them counted one time only. The top ten hold about 9.3% of the sample. The input for sequencing was peripheral blood mononuclear cells (PBMCs), taken before the second cycle of nivolumab. These receptors all come from a human donor with classical Hodgkin lymphoma.

The chain recombines TRBV15 with TRBJ2-7; D may be TRBD1 or TRBD2 (5 bases each). This CDR3 region has 14 residues. V shed 3 bases and J shed 2 bases, with 11 bases lying between them. Germline CDR1 and CDR2: LNHNV and YYDKDF (reference sequence). DNA for the CDR3: TGTGCCACCAGCAGCGGGACGCCTGCCTACGAGCAGTACTTC. Translating it yields CATSSGTPAYEQYF.

The chain is built from TRBV5-6 and TRBJ2-5, with 14 positions matching TRBD2. V was clipped by 3 bases and J by 4 bases; unmatched bases: 8. Germline V CDR1 and CDR2: SGHDT, YYEEEE. The CDR3 length is 17 residues. CDR3 in DNA: TGTGCCAGCAGCTACCCCCGGGGACTAGCGGGGGTAGAGACCCAGTACTTC. Protein sequence: CASSYPRGLAGVETQYF.

The sample holds a few counts of this clone. The chain is built from TRBV10-3 and TRBJ1-5; 9 nucleotides agree with TRBD1. The CDR3 is made up of 15 amino acids. Germline values: CDR1 ENHRY, CDR2 SYGVKD. The junction had 5 bases not matched to a gene; V was cut back by 6 bases and J by 2 bases. CDR3 loop: CAISPTGGGNQPQHF. CDR3 sequence (DNA): TGTGCCATCAGCCCGACAGGGGGGGGCAATCAGCCCCAGCATTTT.

The rearrangement uses TRBV4-2 and TRBJ1-4; D is possibly TRBD1 (5 bases). The CDR3 covers 16 residues. V lost 0 bases and J 3 bases, leaving 11 bases between the germline ends. Germline CDR1 and CDR2: LGHNA and YNFKEQ. The CDR3 sequence is CASSQEGSGANEKLFF. In nucleotides, the CDR3 is TGTGCCAGCAGCCAAGAGGGGTCGGGGGCTAATGAAAAACTGTTTTTT.

The chain couples TRBV27 to TRBJ1-5; weak D call: TRBD1 (5 bases). This CDR3 has 14 amino acids. CDR1 is MNHEY and CDR2 is SMNVEV in the germline V gene (reference sequence). Trimming removed 6 bases at V and 2 bases at J, with 11 bases between. The chain's CDR3 is CASSQGWGNQPQHF. The CDR3, as DNA: TGTGCCAGCAGCCAGGGATGGGGCAATCAGCCCCAGCATTTT.

The CDR3, as DNA: TGCGCCAGCAGTGAACACGGGGGCTCAAGGGAGACCCAGTACTTC. Amino acids: CASSEHGGSRETQYF. The J gene is TRBJ2-5, the V gene TRBV10-2; D assignment may be TRBD1 or TRBD2 (6 bases each). CDR3 length equals 15 residues. V was clipped by 3 bases and J by 5 bases, with 16 bases between them. From germline, CDR1 is WSHSY and CDR2 SAAADI.

This chain links TRBV19 with TRBJ2-7; 10 bases agree with TRBD2. CDR1 is LNHDA, CDR2 SQIVND, per germline (reference sequence). This CDR3 has 15 residues. Trimming took 8 bases from V and 0 from J; bases not matched to a gene: 7. The CDR3 DNA is TGTGCCAGTTCTCGGACTAGCGGAGTCTCCTACGAGCAGTACTTC. Its translation is CASSRTSGVSYEQYF.

This chain joins TRBV2 and TRBJ2-2; 10 bases agree with TRBD2. This CDR3 contains 16 residues. CDR1 SNHLY and CDR2 FYNNEI come from the germline V gene. V dropped 4 bases and J dropped 3; count of bases not matched to a gene: 5. The CDR3 is CASSGTSGGYTGELFF. Here the CDR3 DNA reads TGTGCCAGCAGTGGGACTAGCGGAGGGTACACCGGGGAGCTGTTTTTT. Full variable domain (rest looked up from reference TRBV2 and TRBJ2-2): EPEVTQTPSHQVTQMGQEVILRCVPISNHLYFYWYRQILGQKVEFLVSFYNNEISEKSEIFDDQFSVERPDGSNFTLKIRSTKLEDSAMYFCASSGTSGGYTGELFFGEGSRLTVL.

The chain is built from TRBV27 and TRBJ2-1; TRBD1 might be the D (5 bases). The CDR3 consists of 14 residues. Trimming pared 4 bases from V and 4 bases from J, leaving 11 bases between. Germline CDR1 reads MNHEY; CDR2 reads SMNVEV (reference sequence). The CDR3 bases are TGTGCCAGCAGTTCCAGGGATACTTACAATGAGCAGTTCTTC. It specifies CASSSRDTYNEQFF.

The rearrangement links TRBV4-3 to TRBJ1-5; 12 bases map to TRBD1. CDR3 length: 17 residues. V dropped 4 bases and J dropped 1; count of bases not matched to a gene: 5. Germline lookup yields CDR1 LGHNA and CDR2 YSLEER. CDR3 sequence: CASSLGTGGASNQPQHF. The DNA for the CDR3 is TGCGCCAGCAGCCTGGGGACAGGGGGCGCGAGCAATCAGCCCCAGCATTTT.

The chain has TRBV7-3 and TRBJ1-6, with a possible D match to TRBD1 (5 bases). The CDR3 sequence is 17 residues long. The V gene lost 5 bases and the J gene lost 8 bases, with 22 bases spanning the gap. CDR1 and CDR2 from the germline V gene are SGHTA and FQGTGA. CDR3 protein: CASSGAKRGSGYSPLHF. The CDR3 DNA reads as TGTGCCAGCAGCGGGGCTAAGCGGGGGTCAGGTTATTCACCCCTCCACTTT.

The CDR3: CASSLQGATYNEQFF. The CDR3, as DNA: TGCGCCAGCAGCTTACAGGGGGCGACCTACAATGAGCAGTTCTTC. The chain has TRBV5-1 and TRBJ2-1, with TRBD1 matching 9 bases. Germline assignment: CDR1 SGHRS and CDR2 YFSETQ. Trimming cost V 2 bases and J 2 bases; bases outside gene matches: 2. The CDR3 loop spans 15 amino acids.

The V and J genes are TRBV10-3 and TRBJ1-2, with no clear D. Germline CDR1 is ENHRY and CDR2 is SYGVKD. The length of the CDR3 is 13 residues. The germline V and J ends were trimmed by 4 bases and 4 bases, with 10 bases remaining between them. The CDR3 here is CAISGAEPYGYTF. CDR3 nucleotide sequence: TGTGCCATCAGTGGGGCGGAACCCTATGGCTACACCTTC.

The chain combines TRBV9 with TRBJ2-3; no definite D call. V was cut by 1 base and J by 6 bases, with 6 bases left in between. The germline V gene has CDR1 SGDLS and CDR2 YYNGEE. CDR3 length: 12 amino acids. The CDR3: CASSVSRDTQYF. CDR3 DNA: TGTGCCAGCAGCGTAAGTCGGGATACGCAGTATTTT.

The chain joins TRBV7-9 to TRBJ1-1; a possible D gene is TRBD1 (5 bases). The CDR3 has 14 residues. V lost 5 bases to trimming and J lost 3 bases, with 13 bases between them. Germline-derived CDR1 and CDR2 are SEHNR and FQNEAQ (reference sequence). Here the CDR3 reads CASSLPRQYTEAFF. DNA for the CDR3: TGTGCCAGCAGCCTTCCCCGACAGTACACTGAAGCTTTCTTT.

The rearrangement uses TRBV25-1 and TRBJ2-7; 14 bases fit TRBD2. Germline CDR1 MGHDK, CDR2 SYGVNS. Trimming removed 5 bases from V and 5 bases from J; junction bases left unmatched: 14. CDR3 length equals 18 residues. The CDR3 region has the DNA TGTGCCAGCAGTCCGCCCCCTGGACTAGCGGGAGGTAGTGACGAGCAGTACTTC. As protein: CASSPPPGLAGGSDEQYF.

This chain links TRBV10-3 with TRBJ1-5; D might be TRBD1 (6 bases). Per the germline V gene, CDR1 is ENHRY and CDR2 is SYGVKD. This CDR3 is built from 16 residues. V lost 3 bases and J 4 bases, leaving 16 bases between the germline ends. CDR3 DNA: TGTGCCATCAGTGACCCAGAGGGGGGGCGAAATCAGCCCCAGCATTTT. Encoded protein: CAISDPEGGRNQPQHF.

This clone was detected a few times. DNA for the CDR3: TGCGCCAGCAGCCAAGGACAGGGCAATGAGCAGTTCTTC. It specifies CASSQGQGNEQFF. V gene TRBV5-1 combines with J gene TRBJ2-1; 8 bases fit TRBD1. The V gene's germline CDR1 is SGHRS and CDR2 YFSETQ. The CDR3 sequence is 13 residues long. V was clipped by 4 bases and J by 6 bases; unmatched bases: 3.

This clone has just a few counts. V and J are TRBV6-5 and TRBJ1-4; no clear D gene. The CDR3 is 14 residues long. The germline CDR1 and CDR2 sequences are MNHEY and SVGAGI. The germline V and J ends were trimmed by 7 bases and 3 bases, with 12 bases remaining between them. DNA for the CDR3: TGTGCCAGCATGAAGGCAGGCTCTAATGAAAAACTGTTTTTT. Amino acids: CASMKAGSNEKLFF.

The chain uses TRBV5-4 and TRBJ1-1, with 8 bases lining up with TRBD1. This CDR3 comprises 14 residues. The germline V gene encodes CDR1 SGHNT and CDR2 YYREEE (reference sequence). Losses at the gene ends were 3 bases for V and 7 bases for J; bases not matched to a gene: 8. This chain's CDR3 is CASSSRTGGVEAFF. CDR3 sequence (DNA): TGTGCCAGCAGCTCGAGAACAGGGGGTGTTGAAGCTTTCTTT.